The next 9 T cell receptor beta chains were all read from a single sample in a study of blood T cell repertoires in COVID-19. The table came from immunoSEQ multiplex PCR; TCRdb's copy has only in-frame clones and leaves some out. The sample lists 20,000 to 25,000 clones, around 90% occurring once. The sequencing sample was made of peripheral blood. The receptors shown here come from a human donor in a cohort sampled during active COVID-19.

The J gene is TRBJ2-3, the V gene TRBV19; TRBD1 agrees at 8 bases. The J segment lost 3 bases and the V segment lost 10 bases, leaving 9 bases of the junction unmatched. The length of the CDR3 is 14 residues. Germline-derived CDR1 and CDR2 are LNHDA and SQIVND (reference sequence). The CDR3 DNA sequence: TGTGCCACTCGCCGAGGACAGGGTACAGATACGCAGTATTTT. Protein: CATRRGQGTDTQYF.

The rearrangement joins TRBV9 to TRBJ2-1; D not resolved. The V gene's germline CDR1 is SGDLS and CDR2 YYNGEE. Trimming removed 0 bases at V and 4 bases at J, with 11 bases between. The CDR3 spans 15 residues. CDR3 amino acids: CASSVGGERYNEQFF. The CDR3 DNA reads TGTGCCAGCAGCGTAGGAGGAGAGCGTTACAATGAGCAGTTCTTC.

This clone was seen only a few times. J is TRBJ2-7 and V is TRBV9; D may be TRBD2 (6 bases). This CDR3 is 15 amino acids long. Looked up from germline, CDR1 is SGDLS and CDR2 is YYNGEE. V lost 3 bases and J 0 bases, leaving 13 bases between the germline ends. CDR3 amino acids: CASSAGTADSYEQYF. CDR3 sequence (DNA): TGTGCCAGCAGCGCCGGGACTGCTGACTCCTACGAGCAGTACTTC.

The rearrangement joins TRBV6-5 to TRBJ2-1; D possibly corresponds to TRBD2 (6 bases). Germline loops: CDR1 MNHEY, CDR2 SVGAGI. The V gene lost 1 base and the J gene lost 0 bases, with 7 bases spanning the gap. The CDR3 consists of 15 residues. The CDR3 DNA is TGTGCCAGCAGTTACTACGGGAGCTCCTACAATGAGCAGTTCTTC. It yields the protein CASSYYGSSYNEQFF.

This chain connects TRBV7-2 to TRBJ1-5; 10 positions agree with TRBD1. The germline V gene encodes CDR1 SGHTA and CDR2 FQGNSA. Unmatched junction bases numbered 3, after V lost 4 bases and J lost 6 bases. The CDR3 is 14 residues long. CDR3: CASSSGQGGQPQHF. The CDR3 DNA reads as TGTGCCAGCAGCTCTGGACAGGGGGGTCAGCCCCAGCATTTT.

The chain combines TRBV2 with TRBJ1-4, with D tentatively TRBD1 (6 bases). The CDR3 is 14 residues long. Germline CDR1 reads SNHLY; CDR2 reads FYNNEI. The V end lost 7 bases, the J end lost 6 bases, and 15 bases lay between the germline ends. The CDR3 sequence is CASTVGGLYEKLFF. CDR3 in DNA: TGTGCCAGCACCGTGGGGGGGCTGTATGAAAAACTGTTTTTT.

This sequence joins TRBV29-1 and TRBJ2-1; perhaps TRBD1 as D (5 bases). This CDR3 has 12 amino acids. Trimming shortened V by 6 bases and J by 5 bases, and 11 bases separated the two germline ends. Germline V gene sequence: CDR1 SQVTM, CDR2 ANQGSEA. Written as DNA, the CDR3 is TGCAGCGTAGGGGTAGGAAACAATGAGCAGTTCTTC. Translating gives CSVGVGNNEQFF.

The rearrangement joins TRBV9 to TRBJ2-7, with a weak D call TRBD2 (5 bases). The germline V gene encodes CDR1 SGDLS and CDR2 YYNGEE. The V gene lost 3 bases and the J gene lost 2 bases, with 18 bases spanning the gap. This CDR3 is built from 16 residues. The CDR3 here is CASSERSSGGPYEQYF. The CDR3 nucleotides are TGTGCCAGCAGCGAGCGGTCGTCTGGTGGCCCCTACGAGCAGTACTTC.

The rearrangement links TRBV15 to TRBJ2-1; TRBD2 is a possible D gene (6 bases). Looked up from germline, CDR1 is LNHNV and CDR2 is YYDKDF (reference sequence). The CDR3 loop spans 13 amino acids. V was cut by 4 bases and J by 8 bases, with 12 bases left in between. The CDR3 is CATSTGSGYEQFF. CDR3 DNA: TGTGCCACCAGCACCGGGAGCGGTTATGAGCAGTTCTTC.